What follows is one T cell receptor (beta chain) and its context. The source of the sample is a study of blood T cell repertoires in COVID-19. Study-wide context: In each case, the material was cDNA or gDNA derived from T cells, B-cell-depleted T cells, or PBMCs.

CDR3 length: 14 amino acids. Trimming pared 0 bases from V and 6 bases from J, leaving 7 bases between. CDR1 is SGHRS, CDR2 YFSETQ, per germline. TCRdb's table, derived via immunoSEQ multiplex PCR, lists solely in-frame clones and lacks some. The data show about 300,000 clones, more than 80% seen once. This clonotype originated in a woman in her forties or fifties with COVID-19, enrolled during active disease. The chain combines TRBV5-1 with TRBJ1-6; D not resolved. The material sequenced was peripheral blood. The CDR3 protein is CASSLVTGNSPLHF. CDR3 DNA sequence: TGCGCCAGCAGCTTGGTTACGGGTAATTCACCCCTCCACTTT.